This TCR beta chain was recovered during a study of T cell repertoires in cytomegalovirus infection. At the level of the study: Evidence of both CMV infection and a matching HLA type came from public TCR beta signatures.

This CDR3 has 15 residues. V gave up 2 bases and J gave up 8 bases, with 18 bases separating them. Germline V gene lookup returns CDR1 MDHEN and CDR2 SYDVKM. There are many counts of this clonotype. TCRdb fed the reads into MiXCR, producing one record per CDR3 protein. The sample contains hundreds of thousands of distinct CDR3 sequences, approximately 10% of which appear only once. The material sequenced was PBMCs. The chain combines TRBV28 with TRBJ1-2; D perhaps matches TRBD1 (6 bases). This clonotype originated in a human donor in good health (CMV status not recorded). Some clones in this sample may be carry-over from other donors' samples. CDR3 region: CASSLSRGGALGYTF. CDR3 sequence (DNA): TGTGCCAGCAGTTTAAGCCGAGGGGGGGCGCTCGGCTACACCTTC.